The sequence of this T cell receptor beta chain was determined in a study of blood T cell repertoires in COVID-19. V was cut by 0 bases and J by 5 bases, with 10 bases left in between. The CDR3 length is 14 residues. In germline, CDR1 is LNHNV, CDR2 YYDKDF (reference sequence). Generated by immunoSEQ multiplex PCR, the TCRdb table keeps only in-frame clones and is missing some. The sample holds some 220,000 clones, 86% seen once. The sequenced sample was PBMCs or T cells enriched from blood (not recorded which). This receptor was obtained from a woman in her forties with acute COVID-19. The rearrangement uses TRBV15 and TRBJ1-2, with D perhaps TRBD1 (5 bases). In nucleotides, the CDR3 is TGTGCCACCAGCAGAGATCGGCAGGGATATGGCTACACCTTC. Translating gives CATSRDRQGYGYTF. The full variable domain, completed using reference TRBV15 and TRBJ1-2, is DAMVIQNPRYQVTQFGKPVTLSCSQTLNHNVMYWYQQKSSQAPKLLFHYYDKDFNNEADTPDNFQSRRPNTSFCFLDIRSPGLGDTAMYLCATSRDRQGYGYTFGSGTRLTVV.